A single sample gave rise to the 18 T cell receptor beta chains below, sequenced in a study of shared clonotypes between healthy human individuals. TCRdb's copy holds only in-frame clones and misses some; the assay was immunoSEQ multiplex PCR. The data contain approximately 1,500,000 clones, 95% to 99% of them singletons. The specimen sequenced was naive CD4+ T cells sorted from blood. Noted subset: CD45RA+ positively selected. Every receptor here comes from a young man in good health.

V is TRBV4-3 and J is TRBJ2-3; the D gene is possibly TRBD2 (5 bases). Germline V lookup: CDR1 LGHNA, CDR2 YSLEER. The CDR3 extends over 12 amino acids. Trimming pared 8 bases from V and 2 bases from J, leaving 8 bases between. CDR3 nucleotide sequence: TGCGCCAGCGGGAGCGCCACAGATACGCAGTATTTT. This translates into CASGSATDTQYF.

This chain uses TRBV19 with TRBJ2-7, with 11 bases matching TRBD1. Germline V lookup: CDR1 LNHDA, CDR2 SQIVND (reference sequence). The CDR3 loop spans 15 amino acids. With 5 bases clipped from V and 4 bases from J, the junction kept 7 bases outside the gene matches. CDR3 sequence reads: CASSVGQGAFYEQYF. DNA of the CDR3: TGTGCCAGTAGTGTCGGACAGGGGGCTTTTTACGAGCAGTACTTC.

This chain connects TRBV4-3 to TRBJ1-2; the D is unclear. The germline CDR1 and CDR2 sequences are LGHNA and YSLEER. CDR3 length: 15 residues. Trimming left V 1 base short and J 1 base short, with 10 bases between. The CDR3 protein is CASSQAWTSNYGYTF. The DNA for the CDR3 is TGCGCCAGCAGCCAAGCTTGGACGAGTAACTATGGCTACACCTTC.

Turning to this clone: The sample has other DNA sequences that encode this CDR3 too. The chain recombines TRBV15 with TRBJ1-1; D unresolved. V shed 0 bases and J shed 5 bases, with 4 bases lying between them. The CDR3 runs 12 residues. Germline V lookup: CDR1 LNHNV, CDR2 YYDKDF (reference sequence). The CDR3 DNA reads as TGTGCCACCAGCAGAGACAGGACTGAAGCTTTCTTT. It codes for CATSRDRTEAFF.

The chain carries TRBV7-8 and TRBJ1-5, with TRBD1 matching 7 bases. V trimming: 0 bases; J trimming: 3 bases; junction bases outside the gene matches: 2. From germline, CDR1 is SGHVS and CDR2 FQNEAQ. The length of the CDR3 is 15 residues. The CDR3 nucleotides are TGTGCCAGCAGCTTAGCCGACAGGGTCAATCAGCCCCAGCATTTT. It specifies CASSLADRVNQPQHF.

The chain has TRBV9 and TRBJ2-5; TRBD2 matches at 8 bases. V trimming: 3 bases; J trimming: 4 bases; junction bases outside the gene matches: 11. Germline CDR1 and CDR2: SGDLS and YYNGEE. This CDR3 has 16 amino acids. In nucleotides, the CDR3 is TGTGCCAGCAGCGAAAACACGGGACTAGGTACAGAGACCCAGTACTTC. Translation: CASSENTGLGTETQYF.

Details on this clone: At one boundary the junction diverges from the germline segment, which might be a read error. The chain uses TRBV5-1 and TRBJ2-3, with D perhaps matching TRBD2 (5 bases). Germline CDR1 SGHRS, CDR2 YFSETQ. The CDR3 totals 14 residues. CDR3 protein: CASTLDLPTDTQYF. For the CDR3, the DNA is TGCGCCAGCACCTTGGACTTGCCCACAGATACGCAGTATTTT.

The genes are TRBV19 and TRBJ2-2; 12 bases agree with TRBD2. CDR3 size: 17 residues. The ends lost 3 bases at V and 5 bases at J; junction bases unmatched: 7. CDR1 is LNHDA, CDR2 SQIVND, per germline (reference sequence). CDR3 nucleotides: TGTGCCAGTAGTATCCCCCTCGGACTAGCGGGGACCGGGGAGCTGTTTTTT. Protein product: CASSIPLGLAGTGELFF.

Written as DNA, the CDR3 is TGTGCCAGCAGCTTAGAGGGGCGGGAAGCTGAAGCTTTCTTT. It codes for CASSLEGREAEAFF. The rearrangement links TRBV7-6 to TRBJ1-1, with D possibly matching TRBD1 (5 bases). This CDR3 is 14 amino acids long. V was cut by 1 base and J by 6 bases, with 12 bases left in between. CDR1 is SGHVS and CDR2 is FNYEAQ in the germline V gene. The entire variable domain, with the rest obtained from reference TRBV7-6 and TRBJ1-1, is as follows: GAGVSQSPRYKVTKRGQDVALRCDPISGHVSLYWYRQALGQGPEFLTYFNYEAQQDKSGLPNDRFSAERPEGSISTLTIQRTEQRDSAMYRCASSLEGREAEAFFGQGTRLTVV.

This chain connects TRBV4-1 to TRBJ2-3, with 13 bases aligning to TRBD2. V shed 7 bases and J 5 bases; nucleotides not matched to a gene: 9. This CDR3 spans 16 amino acids. From germline, CDR1 is MGHRA and CDR2 YSYEKL. CDR3 protein: CASTNGLAGVRDTQYF. In DNA form, the CDR3 reads TGCGCCAGCACCAACGGACTAGCGGGAGTCAGAGATACGCAGTATTTT.

The V call is TRBV5-6, the J call TRBJ2-7; D may be TRBD2 (5 bases). There are 14 residues in the CDR3. The V and J ends lost 0 bases and 3 bases respectively, with 10 bases between them. Germline CDR1 reads SGHDT; CDR2 reads YYEEEE. In nucleotides, the CDR3 is TGTGCCAGCAGCTTGGCCGGGGTGGGCTACGAGCAGTACTTC. Its protein product is CASSLAGVGYEQYF.

The rearrangement links TRBV7-2 to TRBJ1-2, with TRBD1 identical over 8 bases. This CDR3 has 13 residues. Trimming took 7 bases from V and 2 from J; bases not matched to a gene: 3. Germline V lookup: CDR1 SGHTA, CDR2 FQGNSA. For the CDR3, the DNA is TGTGCCAGCAAGACAGGGGCCAACTATGGCTACACCTTC. This sequence encodes CASKTGANYGYTF.

V is TRBV7-3 and J is TRBJ2-3, with D uncertain. The CDR3 is made up of 12 amino acids. Germline-derived CDR1 and CDR2 are SGHTA and FQGTGA. Trimming took 3 bases from V and 6 from J, leaving 7 bases between them. The CDR3 loop is CASSFDTDTQYF. The CDR3 region has the DNA TGTGCCAGCAGCTTCGACACTGATACGCAGTATTTT.

The chain couples TRBV27 to TRBJ1-5; a possible D gene is TRBD1 (6 bases). The CDR3 contains 14 residues. Per germline, CDR1 MNHEY and CDR2 SMNVEV (reference sequence). V dropped 6 bases and J dropped 7 bases, with 16 bases sitting between them. The CDR3 coding sequence is TGTGCCAGCAGGTCATGGGGGGGCGCACAGCCCCAGCATTTT. Its translation: CASRSWGGAQPQHF.

This clone was observed once. This chain links TRBV29-1 with TRBJ2-1; TRBD1 matches at 8 bases. The V gene end was trimmed by 7 bases and the J gene end by 1 base; junction bases not matched to a gene: 3. The CDR3 runs to 13 residues. Germline V CDR1 and CDR2: SQVTM, ANQGSEA. The CDR3 nucleotides are TGCAGCGGACAGGGGTTTTCCTACAATGAGCAGTTCTTC. Amino acid sequence: CSGQGFSYNEQFF.

Concerning this clone: Different DNA sequences within this sample yield the same CDR3. This chain connects TRBV18 to TRBJ2-1; 7 positions agree with TRBD2. The trim removed 1 base at V and 4 bases at J, leaving 4 bases unmatched. The CDR3 is made up of 15 amino acids. Germline assignment: CDR1 KGHSH and CDR2 LQKENI. The CDR3 loop reads CASSPLSGSYNEQFF. CDR3 coding DNA: TGTGCCAGCTCACCACTTAGCGGGTCATACAATGAGCAGTTCTTC. The variable domain in full, completed from reference TRBV18 and TRBJ2-1, reads NAGVMQNPRHLVRRRGQEARLRCSPMKGHSHVYWYRQLPEEGLKFMVYLQKENIIDESGMPKERFSAEFPKEGPSILRIQQVVRGDSAAYFCASSPLSGSYNEQFFGPGTRLTVL.

Comment on this clone: Other DNA sequences within the sample encode an identical CDR3. The chain carries TRBV30 and TRBJ1-1; D is unclear. V lost 5 bases and J lost 0, with 7 bases in between. Per germline, CDR1 GTSNPN and CDR2 SVGIG (reference sequence). The CDR3 runs to 12 residues. The CDR3 region has the DNA TGTGCCTGGGACCGATTGAACACTGAAGCTTTCTTT. This encodes CAWDRLNTEAFF.

Here the CDR3 DNA reads TGTGCCAGCTCACCAGAAAGGGGTAGGGGCTACACCTTC. As protein: CASSPERGRGYTF. J is TRBJ1-2 and V is TRBV18, with D possibly being TRBD1 (5 bases). CDR3 length: 13 residues. The germline CDR1 and CDR2 sequences are KGHSH and LQKENI. V was pared by 2 bases and J by 8 bases, with 12 bases between.